This is a list of T cell receptor beta chains from one sample in a study of blood T cell repertoires in COVID-19. Sequencing used immunoSEQ multiplex PCR; TCRdb keeps in-frame clones, though not all of them. The sample lists 130,000 or so clones, around 87% seen once, with around 20% in the top ten. What was sequenced was peripheral blood. These receptors were obtained from a woman between 45 and 60 years old who had recovered from COVID-19. Both conserved end residues are trimmed from each CDR3. Fields, in order: V gene, J gene, CDR3 protein.

v_gene: TRBV18
j_gene: TRBJ2-3
CDR3aa: ASSPFQGGQTDTQY

v_gene: TRBV4-2
j_gene: TRBJ1-6
CDR3aa: ASSQAVSYNSPLH

v_gene: TRBV10-3
j_gene: TRBJ1-2
CDR3aa: AISPTGGGGYT

v_gene: TRBV9
j_gene: TRBJ1-2
CDR3aa: ASSVEGAGYGYT

v_gene: TRBV6-6
j_gene: TRBJ2-2
CDR3aa: ASSRRDRNTGELF

v_gene: TRBV30
j_gene: TRBJ2-1
CDR3aa: AWDGLAGMSPYNEQF

v_gene: TRBV28
j_gene: TRBJ2-7
CDR3aa: ASRAGAGEQY

v_gene: TRBV19
j_gene: TRBJ1-2
CDR3aa: ASSIRGAYGYT

v_gene: TRBV9
j_gene: TRBJ2-1
CDR3aa: ASSKLAGGLEEQF

v_gene: TRBV6-5
j_gene: TRBJ1-3
CDR3aa: ASSSRGQNTIY

v_gene: TRBV5-1
j_gene: TRBJ2-5
CDR3aa: ASNANEQGTQY

v_gene: TRBV5-4
j_gene: TRBJ1-1
CDR3aa: ASSSNFGQGTEAF

v_gene: TRBV10-3
j_gene: TRBJ2-3
CDR3aa: AISEASGTGTQY

v_gene: TRBV12-3/TRBV12-4
j_gene: TRBJ2-1
CDR3aa: ASSPIRGEQF

v_gene: TRBV30
j_gene: TRBJ2-3
CDR3aa: AWSGWTGGGSQEDSGTDTQY

v_gene: TRBV11-1
j_gene: TRBJ2-7
CDR3aa: ASSSSGALAEQY

v_gene: TRBV14
j_gene: TRBJ1-2
CDR3aa: ASSQVQFYGYT

v_gene: TRBV3-1/TRBV3-2
j_gene: TRBJ2-1
CDR3aa: ASSPVGRIAGSEQF

v_gene: TRBV7-9
j_gene: TRBJ1-2
CDR3aa: ASSLGAATGGYGYT

v_gene: TRBV7-2
j_gene: TRBJ1-1
CDR3aa: ASSTSLNTEAF

v_gene: TRBV6-5
j_gene: TRBJ1-2
CDR3aa: ASSYTGQGAGYT

v_gene: TRBV28
j_gene: TRBJ1-2
CDR3aa: ASSSGGQPRGYT

v_gene: TRBV7-2
j_gene: TRBJ1-2
CDR3aa: ASSYRGGNGYT

v_gene: TRBV2
j_gene: TRBJ1-2
CDR3aa: ASNQEEGNYGYT

v_gene: TRBV2
j_gene: TRBJ2-1
CDR3aa: ASTQTRTIYNEQF

v_gene: TRBV7-7
j_gene: TRBJ2-7
CDR3aa: ASSPGDSLGEQY

v_gene: TRBV4-3
j_gene: TRBJ2-2
CDR3aa: ASSYQRGPTGELF

v_gene: TRBV15
j_gene: TRBJ2-5
CDR3aa: ATSRARAQETQY

v_gene: TRBV5-1
j_gene: TRBJ2-5
CDR3aa: ASSLRAGIGETQY

v_gene: TRBV30
j_gene: TRBJ1-6
CDR3aa: AWRGGGANKISPLH

v_gene: TRBV30
j_gene: TRBJ2-3
CDR3aa: ACPGRRGGTDTQY

v_gene: TRBV30
j_gene: TRBJ1-6
CDR3aa: ACKIGLGPEGRPLH

v_gene: TRBV2
j_gene: TRBJ1-6
CDR3aa: ASAGQRNSPLH

v_gene: TRBV11-2
j_gene: TRBJ2-7
CDR3aa: ASSLVSSYEQY

v_gene: TRBV18
j_gene: TRBJ2-1
CDR3aa: ASSVLAGKRDEQF

v_gene: TRBV29-1
j_gene: TRBJ1-2
CDR3aa: SASPRQADYGYT

v_gene: TRBV30
j_gene: TRBJ2-1
CDR3aa: AWSPGLAGAKQF

v_gene: TRBV12-3/TRBV12-4
j_gene: TRBJ2-7
CDR3aa: ASSFGRGYEQY

v_gene: TRBV7-2
j_gene: TRBJ2-7
CDR3aa: ASSHRRSAYEQY

v_gene: TRBV5-1
j_gene: TRBJ2-3
CDR3aa: ASSLGPRGSTDTQY

v_gene: TRBV12-3/TRBV12-4
j_gene: TRBJ2-1
CDR3aa: ASSFAGDNEQF

v_gene: TRBV5-1
j_gene: TRBJ2-2
CDR3aa: ASSLDGQSYTGELF